A selection of T cell receptor beta chains follows, all from one sample in a study of PD-1 blockade in classical Hodgkin lymphoma. Sequenced by immunoSEQ multiplex PCR; TCRdb stores in-frame clones only, minus some. The table includes fewer than 110,000 clones, around 89% detected once. The sequencing used peripheral blood mononuclear cells (PBMCs), collected before the second cycle of nivolumab. These receptor sequences come from a human donor with classical Hodgkin lymphoma. Each CDR3 is given with its conserved first and last residue. A D gene is named only where the DNA matches it firmly. A row's size may be missing; if present it is once, few, many or a size class.

CDR3aa | CDR3nt | v_gene | abundance | d_gene | j_gene
CASSKDGGKGRLTEAFF | TGTGCCAGCAGCAAAGATGGAGGCAAAGGTCGTCTCACTGAAGCTTTCTTT | TRBV21-1 | NA | NA | TRBJ1-1
CASSLGTAYEKLFF | TGTGCCAGCAGCCTGGGGACGGCCTATGAAAAACTGTTTTTT | TRBV13 | once | NA | TRBJ1-4
CASTTKGWGASDEKLFF | TGTGCCAGCACCACAAAAGGGTGGGGGGCTAGTGATGAAAAACTGTTTTTT | TRBV7-2 | NA | NA | TRBJ1-4
CASSTGAGGNQPQHF | TGTGCCAGCAGTACCGGGGCCGGCGGCAATCAGCCCCAGCATTTT | TRBV27 | NA | NA | TRBJ1-5
CASSLIAGGRSQETQYF | TGTGCCAGCAGCTTAATAGCGGGGGGGCGTTCCCAAGAGACCCAGTACTTC | TRBV7-3 | once | TRBD2 | TRBJ2-5
CAWSVGVSSTDTQYF | TGTGCCTGGAGTGTGGGCGTGTCTAGCACAGATACGCAGTATTTT | TRBV30 | NA | NA | TRBJ2-3
CASTLWGVETQYF | TGTGCCAGCACCCTTTGGGGTGTGGAGACCCAGTACTTC | TRBV7-9 | NA | NA | TRBJ2-5
CASSYRLAGGPYEQYF | TGTGCCAGCAGTTACCGGCTAGCGGGGGGGCCTTACGAGCAGTACTTC | TRBV6-5 | NA | TRBD2 | TRBJ2-7
CSVKLEKLFF | TGCAGCGTAAAATTGGAAAAACTGTTTTTT | TRBV29-1 | NA | NA | TRBJ1-4
CAWKDRAPEAFF | TGTGCCTGGAAGGACAGGGCCCCTGAAGCTTTCTTT | TRBV30 | NA | TRBD1 | TRBJ1-1
CASTKQGMGQETQYF | TGTGCCAGCACCAAACAGGGCATGGGGCAAGAGACCCAGTACTTC | TRBV7-9 | NA | NA | TRBJ2-5
CASSLKWHSPLHF | TGTGCCAGCAGCTTAAAGTGGCATTCACCCCTCCACTTT | TRBV7-8 | NA | NA | TRBJ1-6
CASSATPSVGTDTQYF | TGCGCCAGCAGCGCCACCCCTAGCGTGGGCACAGATACGCAGTATTTT | TRBV10-1 | NA | NA | TRBJ2-3
CAWSTTVRVPEQYF | TGTGCCTGGAGTACTACCGTCAGGGTCCCCGAGCAGTACTTC | TRBV30 | NA | NA | TRBJ2-7
CAISGVASYNEQFF | TGTGCCATCAGTGGGGTAGCCTCCTACAATGAGCAGTTCTTC | TRBV10-3 | NA | NA | TRBJ2-1
CASSQYMIGRGYTF | TGTGCCAGCAGCCAATATATGATAGGACGTGGCTACACCTTC | TRBV14 | few | NA | TRBJ1-2
CASSLAGGGTDTQYF | TGTGCCAGCAGTCTAGCGGGGGGGGGCACAGATACGCAGTATTTT | TRBV28 | NA | TRBD2 | TRBJ2-3
CASSFDRGMNPEAFF | TGTGCCAGCAGCTTTGACAGGGGAATGAACCCTGAAGCTTTCTTT | TRBV11-2 | few | TRBD1 | TRBJ1-1
CASSLSEGNGYTF | TGTGCCAGCAGCTTATCCGAAGGGAATGGCTACACCTTC | TRBV11-2 | NA | NA | TRBJ1-2
CASSASRTNTGELFF | TGTGCCAGCAGTGCCTCAAGGACGAACACCGGGGAGCTGTTTTTT | TRBV27 | NA | NA | TRBJ2-2
CASSQEEDHATDTQYF | TGCGCCAGCAGCCAAGAAGAGGATCACGCCACAGATACGCAGTATTTT | TRBV4-1 | NA | NA | TRBJ2-3
CASSLRIVSGTGSNGELFF | TGTGCCAGCAGCTTACGTATAGTTTCGGGGACAGGGTCGAACGGGGAGCTGTTTTTT | TRBV11-2 | once | TRBD1 | TRBJ2-2
CASSLGEAYEQYF | TGTGCCAGCAGTTTGGGCGAGGCCTACGAGCAGTACTTC | TRBV28 | NA | NA | TRBJ2-7
CATKSGAYTGELFF | TGTGCCACCAAGAGCGGTGCCTACACCGGGGAGCTGTTTTTT | TRBV15 | NA | NA | TRBJ2-2
CASYIRGRGSGANVLTF | TGTGCTAGTTATATCCGGGGGCGCGGGTCTGGGGCCAACGTCCTGACTTTC | TRBV12-5 | NA | NA | TRBJ2-6
CASSPVWGSYEQYF | TGCGCCAGCAGCCCCGTGTGGGGGTCCTACGAGCAGTACTTC | TRBV5-1 | NA | NA | TRBJ2-7
CASSLDGYGYTF | TGTGCCAGCAGCTTAGACGGCTATGGCTACACCTTC | TRBV5-4 | NA | NA | TRBJ1-2
CASSLGAGYTDTQYF | TGTGCCAGCAGCTTAGGGGCGGGGTACACAGATACGCAGTATTTT | TRBV7-9 | NA | NA | TRBJ2-3
CSVARTGRYDTQYF | TGCAGCGTAGCTAGGACAGGGAGGTATGATACGCAGTATTTT | TRBV29-1 | NA | TRBD1 | TRBJ2-3
CASSPRPDRSNTIYF | TGTGCCAGCTCACCCCGCCCGGACAGGTCAAACACCATATATTTT | TRBV18 | NA | TRBD1 | TRBJ1-3
CASTPPGTVYYTGELFF | TGTGCCAGTACCCCTCCCGGGACAGTTTATTACACCGGGGAGCTGTTTTTT | TRBV19 | once | TRBD1 | TRBJ2-2
CASSRQGREQYF | TGTGCCAGCAGCCGTCAAGGGCGCGAGCAGTACTTC | TRBV11-3 | once | NA | TRBJ2-7
CASSPSGRTSYEQYF | TGTGCCAGCTCCCCAAGCGGACGAACCTCCTACGAGCAGTACTTC | TRBV18 | NA | NA | TRBJ2-7
CSVPALSTEAFF | TGCAGCGTCCCGGCCCTGAGCACTGAAGCTTTCTTT | TRBV29-1 | NA | NA | TRBJ1-1
CASSHPFRDTEAFF | TGTGCCAGCAGCCATCCGTTTCGGGACACTGAAGCTTTCTTT | TRBV7-2 | NA | NA | TRBJ1-1
CASKKGETQYF | TGTGCCAGCAAGAAGGGAGAGACCCAGTACTTC | TRBV6-5 | NA | NA | TRBJ2-5
CASSPLAGSYNEQFF | TGTGCCAGCAGCCCCTTAGCGGGGTCTTACAATGAGCAGTTCTTC | TRBV9 | NA | TRBD2 | TRBJ2-1
CAIWTGHNEQFF | TGTGCCATCTGGACAGGGCATAATGAGCAGTTCTTC | TRBV27 | NA | TRBD1 | TRBJ2-1
CASSPVPPNTIYF | TGTGCCAGCAGCCCCGTTCCGCCGAACACCATATATTTT | TRBV6-5 | NA | NA | TRBJ1-3
CASSYLTGGNTEAFF | TGCGCCAGCAGCTACCTGACAGGGGGGAACACTGAAGCTTTCTTT | TRBV5-1 | NA | TRBD1 | TRBJ1-1
CASSEAGWNTEAFF | TGTGCCAGCAGTGAAGCGGGATGGAACACTGAAGCTTTCTTT | TRBV2 | NA | NA | TRBJ1-1
CASSLHRTGMNTEAFF | TGCGCCAGCAGCTTGCACCGGACAGGGATGAACACTGAAGCTTTCTTT | TRBV5-1 | NA | TRBD1 | TRBJ1-1
CASTAPSYNEQFF | TGCGCCAGCACAGCCCCCTCCTACAATGAGCAGTTCTTC | TRBV5-1 | NA | NA | TRBJ2-1
CASSLAAGSKRYEQYF | TGTGCCAGCAGCTTGGCAGCAGGGTCGAAGAGGTACGAGCAGTACTTC | TRBV5-8 | NA | NA | TRBJ2-7
CAWRQGRRADTQYF | TGTGCCTGGCGACAGGGACGGAGGGCGGATACGCAGTATTTT | TRBV30 | NA | NA | TRBJ2-3
CASSEGRGSDFRGDTQYF | TGTGCCAGCAGTGAAGGGCGGGGTTCGGACTTCCGCGGAGATACGCAGTATTTT | TRBV6-1 | NA | NA | TRBJ2-3
CASSGGREQYF | TGTGCCAGCAGCGGGGGGCGCGAGCAGTACTTC | TRBV7-6 | NA | NA | TRBJ2-7